The sequence of this T cell receptor (beta chain) was determined in a study of T cell responses to AZD1222 COVID-19 vaccine (dated by TCRdb to about 2021). About the study as a whole: TCR sequencing covered more than 230 trial participants: 207 given two doses of AZD1222 and 26 given two doses of MenACWY control vaccine. Trial participants were enrolled into age subgroups of 18-55, 56-69 and 70-plus years, which contained around 150, 28 and 57 TCR-sequenced participants, respectively.

CDR1 and CDR2 are drawn from the germline V gene: SGHRS, YFSETQ. V loses 4 bases of germline sequence and J loses 3 bases, and the interval between the two ends is 13 bases. From its cysteine to its phenylalanine, the CDR3 spans 14 amino acids. Here the CDR3 DNA is all that survives: 42 bases in frame from base 1. Worth noting for this clone: No antigen is known for it. No much larger clone is present one base from it, and per-base qualities are unavailable.

The study at large found these results: Because no day 14 peak-response samples were available, repertoires were characterized only after the peak T cell response. A significant rise in spike-specific TCR breadth and depth was observed after two AZD1222 doses relative to day 0 and relative to MenACWY recipients. CD4 TCRs associated with the vaccine covered the entire spike protein, and the dominant responses were in regions 160-218 and 743-854. Participants were mostly white British and included more females than males, and it was suggested by the authors that clonal diversity may have been underestimated. Conclusions about previously exposed vaccinees were limited because only six AZD1222 recipients were SARS-CoV-2 seropositive at baseline. The 56-69-year group was small, and its depth increase did not reach significance, likely because of low power. Reportedly, almost half of the unique spike-specific TCRs recognized epitopes lying outside the regions that are mutated in the B.1.351 and B.1.1.7 variants.

The CDR3 regions of human TCRbeta chains were analyzed by immunosequencing. The paper's processing steps were these. TCRs in the repertoires were compared against a reference library of SARS-CoV-2-specific TCRs that had been generated with the MIRA antigen-specificity platform. Breadth meant the fraction of unique TCRs that were SARS-CoV-2-associated, whereas depth meant the fraction of total T cells that were SARS-CoV-2-associated. Each spike-specific TCR was assigned to its reactive spike region and to a CD4 or CD8 class using the MIRA data. Log10-transformed breadth and depth values were compared by one-way ANOVA with Sidak's multiple comparisons tests. TCRdb took over this immuneACCESS table, retaining in-frame rearrangements with V and J assigned. Such tables are incomplete; in checked studies, under half of the missing clones stem from an unresolved V gene, and the remainder is unexplained. V and J calls and clone size follow that table, whereas D and trimming were derived from the DNA. This sample gives tens of thousands of clones in total; about nine tenths of them show up just once. The ten largest clones capture around 3.2% of the sample.

In light of the paper, this sample's time point label describes: about 28 days (+/-7) after the second vaccine dose. AZD1222 recipients whose second dose came at about 4 weeks and those whose second dose came at about 12 weeks were combined into one group, since spike-specific TCR depth and breadth did not differ between the two schedules. The vaccinee samples were drawn from two UK trials, COV001 and COV002, one of which was a single-blind randomized controlled phase 2/3 trial testing AZD1222 (ChAdOx1 nCoV-19) in healthy adults. For TCRbeta chain sequencing, PBMC samples were collected from trial participants at day 0 and at day 28 after the second dose.

The chain employs TRBV5-1 and TRBJ1-1, with the D gene not clear enough to name. This receptor was taken from an adult who received the AZD1222 COVID-19 vaccine. Sequences were derived from peripheral blood, sampled 28 days after the second AZD1222 dose. The encoded CDR3 is CASSQSISDTEAFF. In nucleotide form, the sequence is TGCGCCAGCAGCCAATCTATATCGGACACTGAAGCTTTCTTT.